These 5 T cell receptor beta chains share one sample of origin, sequenced in a study of response to subunit inactivated influenza vaccine. Each CDR3 protein is one row after TCRdb ran MiXCR on the RT-PCR reads. The table lists fewer than 650,000 distinct CDR3 sequences, over 10% of them singletons. Sample: PBMCs from blood, taken roughly 46 days after vaccination. These TCRs come from a man between 50 and 59 years old who received an inactivated influenza vaccine.

V and J are TRBV4-3 and TRBJ2-1; D is possibly TRBD1 or TRBD2 (6 bases each). This CDR3 region has 15 residues. Trimming took off 1 base at V and 6 bases at J, with 13 bases between the two ends. Germline CDR1 and CDR2: LGHNA and YSLEER. The DNA for the CDR3 is TGCGCCAGCAGCCAAGGCCACGGGGGCGGCAATGAGCAGTTCTTC. Amino acid sequence: CASSQGHGGGNEQFF.

The sample holds a few counts of this clonotype. The chain employs TRBV29-1 and TRBJ2-1, with TRBD1 as a possible D gene (6 bases). CDR1 and CDR2 (germline): SQVTM, ANQGSEA. CDR3 length equals 16 residues. Between the trimmed V and J ends, which lost 1 base and 6 bases, there was a span of 19 bases. DNA of the CDR3: TGCAGCGTTGAAGCTCTACAGGGTTCTAGGATCAATGAGCAGTTCTTC. Residues: CSVEALQGSRINEQFF.

The chain couples TRBV9 to TRBJ2-7, with D tentatively TRBD1 (6 bases). The germline V and J ends were trimmed by 1 base and 7 bases, with 12 bases remaining between them. The CDR3 is 13 amino acids. The germline gives CDR1 SGDLS, CDR2 YYNGEE. CDR3 DNA sequence: TGTGCCAGCAGCGTAAGACCTCAGGGGGAGCAGTACTTC. It translates to CASSVRPQGEQYF.

The rearrangement links TRBV10-3 to TRBJ1-4; the match to TRBD1 covers 8 bases. The CDR3 contains 12 residues. Germline CDR1 ENHRY, CDR2 SYGVKD. V lost 2 bases to trimming and J lost 10 bases; unmatched junction nucleotides: 0. The CDR3, as DNA: TGTGCCATCAGTGAGACAGGGGGAAAACTGTTTTTT. It specifies CAISETGGKLFF.

The chain uses TRBV10-3 and TRBJ2-7, with no clear D. V gave up 4 bases and J gave up 3 bases, with 7 bases separating them. CDR1 is ENHRY and CDR2 is SYGVKD in the germline V gene. The CDR3 is 12 residues long. The CDR3 loop reads CAISASFYEQYF. The CDR3 coding sequence is TGTGCCATCAGTGCCAGCTTCTACGAGCAGTACTTC.